This T cell receptor beta chain came from a study of T-cell reconstitution after alpha-beta-depleted transplantation in children. Whole-study findings and limits: By about two months after transplant, alpha-beta T cells reportedly arose from several hundred graft clones that had expanded. Several patients had high TCRbeta diversity at day 60; it came from surviving recipient T cells and thymic progenitors. At the one-year point after transplant, T-cell counts and TCRbeta diversity were found to come mostly from T cells that had been newly produced.

In this sample, this clonotype turned up a few times. Its antigen is not known. CDR3 length equals 15 residues. V lost 4 bases and J lost 8; bases outside the gene matches: 10. Germline CDR1 and CDR2: SGHRS and YFSETQ. The TCRbeta library incorporated unique molecular identifiers. TCRdb used MiXCR to reprocess the PCR reads, holding one entry per CDR3 protein. The sample lists about 580,000 distinct CDR3 sequences; around 27% were seen once. The V call is TRBV5-1, the J call TRBJ2-1; the match to TRBD1 covers 9 bases. The source is a boy younger than two with Wiskott-Aldrich syndrome, due to receive a stem cell transplant. Sequencing was performed on PBMCs, taken before TCRalphabeta/CD19-depleted stem cell transplant. The CDR3 sequence is CASSRTGTGPDEQFF. The CDR3 bases are TGCGCCAGCAGCAGAACCGGGACAGGGCCCGATGAGCAGTTCTTC.